This T cell receptor (beta chain) was profiled in a study of cytomegalovirus exposure and HLA in healthy donors. Notes on the study in general: Indistinguishable V segments such as TRBV6-2 and TRBV6-3 were excluded. Rarity held for most TCR sequences, but there were some public TCRs that occurred in many donors. As was reported, the HLA-A and HLA-B alleles of most subjects were accurately predicted from TCR beta sequences.

V trimming: 1 base; J trimming: 5 bases; junction bases outside the gene matches: 8. Per the germline V gene, CDR1 is SGDLS and CDR2 is YYNGEE. The CDR3 is made up of 17 amino acids. The PCR was carried out with 60 Vbeta primers and 13 Jbeta primers. Sequencing was performed with immunoSEQ multiplex PCR; in TCRdb, only in-frame clones are kept and a portion is missing. The table shows about 150,000 clones, with approximately 75% occurring only once. In regard to this clone: Its cognate antigen is unknown.

This sequence was found in a man between 18 and 35 years old in good health and CMV-seronegative. The J gene is TRBJ2-1, the V gene TRBV9; TRBD2 matches at 11 bases. Sequencing used PBMCs. The chain's CDR3 is CASSVFSSGGSNNEQFF. The CDR3, as DNA: TGTGCCAGCAGCGTATTCTCTAGCGGGGGGTCTAACAATGAGCAGTTCTTC.